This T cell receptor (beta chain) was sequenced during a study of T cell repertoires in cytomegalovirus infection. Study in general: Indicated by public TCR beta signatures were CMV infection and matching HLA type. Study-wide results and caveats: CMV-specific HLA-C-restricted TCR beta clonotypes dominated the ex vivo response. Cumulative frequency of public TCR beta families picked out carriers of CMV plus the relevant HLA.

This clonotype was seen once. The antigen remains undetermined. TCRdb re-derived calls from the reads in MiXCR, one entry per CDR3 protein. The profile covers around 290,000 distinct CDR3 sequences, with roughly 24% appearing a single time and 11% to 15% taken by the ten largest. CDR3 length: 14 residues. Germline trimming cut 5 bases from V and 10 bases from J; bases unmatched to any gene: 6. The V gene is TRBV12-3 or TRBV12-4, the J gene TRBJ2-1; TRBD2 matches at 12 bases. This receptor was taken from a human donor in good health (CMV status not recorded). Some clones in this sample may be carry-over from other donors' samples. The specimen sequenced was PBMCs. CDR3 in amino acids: CASSLGLAGKEQFF. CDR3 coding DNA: TGTGCCAGCAGTCTCGGACTAGCGGGAAAGGAGCAGTTCTTC.